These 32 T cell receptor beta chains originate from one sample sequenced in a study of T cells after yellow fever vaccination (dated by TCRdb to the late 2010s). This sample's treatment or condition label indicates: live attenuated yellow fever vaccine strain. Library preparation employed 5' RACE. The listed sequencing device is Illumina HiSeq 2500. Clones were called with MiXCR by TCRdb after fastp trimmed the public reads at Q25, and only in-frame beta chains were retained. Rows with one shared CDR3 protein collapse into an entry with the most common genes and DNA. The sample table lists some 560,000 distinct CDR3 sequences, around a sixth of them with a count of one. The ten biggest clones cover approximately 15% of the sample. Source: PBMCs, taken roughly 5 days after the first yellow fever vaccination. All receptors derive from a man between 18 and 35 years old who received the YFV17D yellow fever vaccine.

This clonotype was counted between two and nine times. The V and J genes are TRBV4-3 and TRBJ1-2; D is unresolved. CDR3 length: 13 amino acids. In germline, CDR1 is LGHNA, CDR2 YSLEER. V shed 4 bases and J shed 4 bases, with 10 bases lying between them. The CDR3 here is CASSLSWFYGYTF. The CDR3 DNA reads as TGCGCCAGCAGCCTGTCGTGGTTCTATGGCTACACCTTC.

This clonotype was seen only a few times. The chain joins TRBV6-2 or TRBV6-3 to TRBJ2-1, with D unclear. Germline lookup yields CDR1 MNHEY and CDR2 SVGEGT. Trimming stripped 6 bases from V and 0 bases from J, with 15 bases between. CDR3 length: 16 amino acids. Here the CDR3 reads CASRGPHRSSYNEQFF. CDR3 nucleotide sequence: TGTGCCAGCAGAGGGCCCCACCGGAGCTCCTACAATGAGCAGTTCTTC.

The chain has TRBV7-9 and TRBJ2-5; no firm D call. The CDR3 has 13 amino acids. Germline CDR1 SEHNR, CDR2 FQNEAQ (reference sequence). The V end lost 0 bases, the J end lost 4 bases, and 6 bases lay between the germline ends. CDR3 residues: CASSLAQGETQYF. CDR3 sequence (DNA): TGTGCCAGCAGCTTAGCTCAAGGAGAGACCCAGTACTTC. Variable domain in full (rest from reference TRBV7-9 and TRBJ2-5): DTGVSQNPRHKITKRGQNVTFRCDPISEHNRLYWYRQTLGQGPEFLTYFQNEAQLEKSRLLSDRFSAERPKGSFSTLEIQRTEQGDSAMYLCASSLAQGETQYFGPGTRLLVL.

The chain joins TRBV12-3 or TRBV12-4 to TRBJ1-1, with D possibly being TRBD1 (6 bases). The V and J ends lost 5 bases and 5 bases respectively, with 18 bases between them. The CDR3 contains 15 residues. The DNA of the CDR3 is TGTGCCAGCAGTGGACAGATTTCTTTATGGACTGAAGCTTTCTTT. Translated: CASSGQISLWTEAFF.

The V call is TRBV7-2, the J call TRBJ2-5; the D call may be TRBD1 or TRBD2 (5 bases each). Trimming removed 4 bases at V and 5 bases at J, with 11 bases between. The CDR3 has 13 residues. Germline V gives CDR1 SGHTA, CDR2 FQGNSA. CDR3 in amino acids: CASSSRGTETQYF. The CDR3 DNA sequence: TGTGCCAGCAGCTCCCGGGGCACGGAGACCCAGTACTTC.

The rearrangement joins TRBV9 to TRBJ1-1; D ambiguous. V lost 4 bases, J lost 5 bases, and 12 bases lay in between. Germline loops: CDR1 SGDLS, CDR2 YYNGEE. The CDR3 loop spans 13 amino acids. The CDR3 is CASSFWRDTEAFF. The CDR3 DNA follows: TGTGCCAGCAGCTTTTGGAGGGATACTGAAGCTTTCTTT. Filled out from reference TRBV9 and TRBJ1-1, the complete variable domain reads DSGVTQTPKHLITATGQRVTLRCSPRSGDLSVYWYQQSLDQGLQFLIQYYNGEERAKGNILERFSAQQFPDLHSELNLSSLELGDSALYFCASSFWRDTEAFFGQGTRLTVV.

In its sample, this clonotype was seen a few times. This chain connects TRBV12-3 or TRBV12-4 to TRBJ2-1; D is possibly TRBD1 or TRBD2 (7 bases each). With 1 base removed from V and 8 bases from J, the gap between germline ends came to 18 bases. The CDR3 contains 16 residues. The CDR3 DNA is TGTGCCAGCAGTTTAGGGGAGGGGGCCGTTGGCGATGAGCAGTTCTTC. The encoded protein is CASSLGEGAVGDEQFF.

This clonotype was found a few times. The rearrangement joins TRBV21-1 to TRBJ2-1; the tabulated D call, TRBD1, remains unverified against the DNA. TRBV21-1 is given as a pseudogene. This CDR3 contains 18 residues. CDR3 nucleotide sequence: TGTGCCCGGGGGAGGCCAGCGGGGTGCCAAAGCTCCTACAATGAGCAGTTCTTC. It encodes CARGRPAGCQSSYNEQFF.

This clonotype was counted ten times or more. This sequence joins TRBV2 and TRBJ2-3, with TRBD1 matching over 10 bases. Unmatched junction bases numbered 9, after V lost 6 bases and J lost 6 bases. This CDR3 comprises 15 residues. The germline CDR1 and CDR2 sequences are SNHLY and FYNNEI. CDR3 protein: CASRGDRGSGDTQYF. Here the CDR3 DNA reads TGTGCCAGCAGGGGGGACAGGGGATCCGGGGATACGCAGTATTTT.

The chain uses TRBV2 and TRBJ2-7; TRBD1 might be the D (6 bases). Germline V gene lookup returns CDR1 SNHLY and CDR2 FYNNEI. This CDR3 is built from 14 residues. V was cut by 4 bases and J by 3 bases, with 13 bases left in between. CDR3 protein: CASSGQGQDYEQYF. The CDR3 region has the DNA TGTGCCAGCAGTGGGCAGGGGCAGGACTACGAGCAGTACTTC.

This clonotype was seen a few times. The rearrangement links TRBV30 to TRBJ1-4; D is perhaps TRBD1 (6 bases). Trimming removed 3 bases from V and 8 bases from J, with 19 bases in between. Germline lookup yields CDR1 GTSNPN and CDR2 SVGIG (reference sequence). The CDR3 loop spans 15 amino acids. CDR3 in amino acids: CAWSPGNRALEKLFF. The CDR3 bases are TGTGCCTGGAGCCCCGGGAACAGGGCCCTAGAAAAACTGTTTTTT.

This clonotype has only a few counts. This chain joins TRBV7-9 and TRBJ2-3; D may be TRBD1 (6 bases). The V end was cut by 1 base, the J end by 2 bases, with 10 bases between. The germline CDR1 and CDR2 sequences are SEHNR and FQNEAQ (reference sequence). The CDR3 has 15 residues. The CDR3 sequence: CASSLGTDPTDTQYF. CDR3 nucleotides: TGTGCCAGCAGCTTAGGGACAGACCCCACAGATACGCAGTATTTT.

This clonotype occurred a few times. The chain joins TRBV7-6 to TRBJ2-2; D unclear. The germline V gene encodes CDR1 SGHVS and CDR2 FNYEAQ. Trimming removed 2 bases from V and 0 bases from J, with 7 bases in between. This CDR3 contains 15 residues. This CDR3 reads CASSLSWTNTGELFF. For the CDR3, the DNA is TGTGCCAGCAGCTTAAGTTGGACGAACACCGGGGAGCTGTTTTTT.

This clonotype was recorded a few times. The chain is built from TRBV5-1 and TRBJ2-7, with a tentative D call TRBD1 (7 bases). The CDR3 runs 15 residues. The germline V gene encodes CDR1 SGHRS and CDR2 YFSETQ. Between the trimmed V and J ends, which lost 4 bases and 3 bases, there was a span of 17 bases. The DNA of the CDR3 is TGCGCCAGCAGCCCGGGCGGGACAGCTGTCTACGAGCAGTACGTC. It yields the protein CASSPGGTAVYEQYV.

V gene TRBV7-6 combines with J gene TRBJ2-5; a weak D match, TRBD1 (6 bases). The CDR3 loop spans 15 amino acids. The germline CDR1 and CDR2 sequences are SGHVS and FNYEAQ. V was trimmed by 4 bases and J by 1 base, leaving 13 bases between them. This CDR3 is CASSSTGDTQETQYF. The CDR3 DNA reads TGTGCCAGCAGCTCGACAGGAGATACCCAAGAGACCCAGTACTTC.

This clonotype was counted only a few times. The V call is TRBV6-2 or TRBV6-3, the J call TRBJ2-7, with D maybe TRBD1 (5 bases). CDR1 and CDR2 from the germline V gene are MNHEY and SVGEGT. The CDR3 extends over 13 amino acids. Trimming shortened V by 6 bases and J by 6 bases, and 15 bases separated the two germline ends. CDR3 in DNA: TGTGCCAGCAGCACCCGGACACCCGGCGAGCAGTACGTC. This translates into CASSTRTPGEQYV.

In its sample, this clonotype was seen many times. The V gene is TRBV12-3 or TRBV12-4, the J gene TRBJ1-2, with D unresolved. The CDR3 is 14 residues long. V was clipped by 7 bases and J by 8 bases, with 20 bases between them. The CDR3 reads CASILGRRTNGYTF. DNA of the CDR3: TGTGCCAGCATCTTGGGGAGGAGAACGAACGGCTACACCTTC.

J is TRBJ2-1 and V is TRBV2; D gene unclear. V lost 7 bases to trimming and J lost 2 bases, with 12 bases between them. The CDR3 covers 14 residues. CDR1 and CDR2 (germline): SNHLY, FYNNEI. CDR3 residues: CASIHRAPYNEQFF. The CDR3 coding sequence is TGTGCCAGCATTCACCGGGCCCCCTACAATGAGCAGTTCTTC. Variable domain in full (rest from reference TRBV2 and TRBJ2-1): EPEVTQTPSHQVTQMGQEVILRCVPISNHLYFYWYRQILGQKVEFLVSFYNNEISEKSEIFDDQFSVERPDGSNFTLKIRSTKLEDSAMYFCASIHRAPYNEQFFGPGTRLTVL.

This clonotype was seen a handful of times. In DNA, the CDR3 is TGTGCCAGCAGTGCCGCACAGGGGCAGGAGGACACTGAAGCTTTCTTT. Translating gives CASSAAQGQEDTEAFF. This chain connects TRBV2 to TRBJ1-1, with 7 bases that match TRBD1. The CDR3 sequence is 16 residues long. Germline trimming cut 4 bases from V and 3 bases from J; bases unmatched to any gene: 11. Germline lookup yields CDR1 SNHLY and CDR2 FYNNEI.

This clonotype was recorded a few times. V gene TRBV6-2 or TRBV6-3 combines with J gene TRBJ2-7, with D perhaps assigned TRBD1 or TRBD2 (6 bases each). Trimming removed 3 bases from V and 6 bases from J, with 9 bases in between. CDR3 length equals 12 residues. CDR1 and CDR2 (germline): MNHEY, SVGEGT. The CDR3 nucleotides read TGTGCCAGCAGTTATGGAGGGGGCGAGCAGTACGTC. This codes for CASSYGGGEQYV.

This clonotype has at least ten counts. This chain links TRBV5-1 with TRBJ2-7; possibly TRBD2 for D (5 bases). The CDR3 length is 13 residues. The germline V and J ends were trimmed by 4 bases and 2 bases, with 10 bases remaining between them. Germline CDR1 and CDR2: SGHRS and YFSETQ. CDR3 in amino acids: CASSDYSPYEQYF. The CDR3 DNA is TGCGCCAGCAGCGACTACTCCCCCTACGAGCAGTACTTC.

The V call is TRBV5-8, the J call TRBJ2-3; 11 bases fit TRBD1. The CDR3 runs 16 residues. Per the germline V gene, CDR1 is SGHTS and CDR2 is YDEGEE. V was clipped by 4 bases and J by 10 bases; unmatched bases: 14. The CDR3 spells CASSPRTGGRYFAQYF. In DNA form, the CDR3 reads TGTGCCAGCAGCCCGAGGACAGGGGGCAGATATTTTGCGCAGTATTTT.

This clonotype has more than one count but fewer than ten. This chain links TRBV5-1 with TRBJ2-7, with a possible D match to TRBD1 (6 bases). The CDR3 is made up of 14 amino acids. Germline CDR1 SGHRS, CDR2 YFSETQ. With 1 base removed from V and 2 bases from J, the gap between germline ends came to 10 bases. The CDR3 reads CASSLYAGAYEQYF. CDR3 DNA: TGCGCCAGCAGCTTGTACGCAGGGGCCTACGAGCAGTACTTC.

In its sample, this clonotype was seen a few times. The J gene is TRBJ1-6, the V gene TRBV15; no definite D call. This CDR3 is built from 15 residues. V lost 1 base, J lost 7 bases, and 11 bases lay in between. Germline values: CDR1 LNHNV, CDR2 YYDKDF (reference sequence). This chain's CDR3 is CATSRVRVGNSPLHF. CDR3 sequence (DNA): TGTGCCACCAGCAGAGTAAGGGTAGGGAATTCACCCCTCCACTTT.

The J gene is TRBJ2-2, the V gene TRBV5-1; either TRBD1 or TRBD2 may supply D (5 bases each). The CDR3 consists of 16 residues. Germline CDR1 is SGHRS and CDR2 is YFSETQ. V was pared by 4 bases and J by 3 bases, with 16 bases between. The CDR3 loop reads CASSIFRAADTGELFF. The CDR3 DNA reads TGCGCCAGCAGCATCTTCAGGGCAGCGGACACCGGGGAGCTGTTTTTT.

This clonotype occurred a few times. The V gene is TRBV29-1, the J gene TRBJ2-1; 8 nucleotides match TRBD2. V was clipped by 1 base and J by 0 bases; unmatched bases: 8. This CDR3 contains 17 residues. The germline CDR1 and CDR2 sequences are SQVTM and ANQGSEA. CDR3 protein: CSVEGLAGSSSYNEQFF. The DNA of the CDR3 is TGCAGCGTTGAAGGATTAGCGGGGTCGAGCTCCTACAATGAGCAGTTCTTC.

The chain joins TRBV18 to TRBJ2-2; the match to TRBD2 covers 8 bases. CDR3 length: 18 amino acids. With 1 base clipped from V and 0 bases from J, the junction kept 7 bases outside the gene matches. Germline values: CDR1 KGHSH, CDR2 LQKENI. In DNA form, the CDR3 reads TGTGCCAGCTCACCACGGAATACGGGGGGGACGAACACCGGGGAGCTGTTTTTT. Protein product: CASSPRNTGGTNTGELFF.

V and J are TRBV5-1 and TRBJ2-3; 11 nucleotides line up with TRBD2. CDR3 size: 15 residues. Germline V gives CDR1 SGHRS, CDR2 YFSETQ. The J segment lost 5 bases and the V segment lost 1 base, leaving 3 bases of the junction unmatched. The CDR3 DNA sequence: TGCGCCAGCAGCTTGACTAGCGGGGGAGAAGATACGCAGTATTTT. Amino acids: CASSLTSGGEDTQYF.

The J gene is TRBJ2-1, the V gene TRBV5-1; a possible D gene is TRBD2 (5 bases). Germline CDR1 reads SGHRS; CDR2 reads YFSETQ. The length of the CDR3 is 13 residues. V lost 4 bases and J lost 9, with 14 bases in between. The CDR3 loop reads CASSLGLTSEQFF. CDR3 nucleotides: TGCGCCAGCAGCCTAGGACTGACGAGTGAGCAGTTCTTC.

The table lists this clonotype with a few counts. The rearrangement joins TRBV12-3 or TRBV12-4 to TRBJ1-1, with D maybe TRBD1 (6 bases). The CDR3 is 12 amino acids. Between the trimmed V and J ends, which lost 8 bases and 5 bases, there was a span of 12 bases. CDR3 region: CASGEGGTEAFF. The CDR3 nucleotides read TGTGCCAGCGGGGAGGGGGGGACTGAAGCTTTCTTT.

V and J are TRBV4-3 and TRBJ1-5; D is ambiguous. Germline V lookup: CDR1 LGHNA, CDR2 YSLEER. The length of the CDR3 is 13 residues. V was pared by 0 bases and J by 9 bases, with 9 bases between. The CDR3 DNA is TGCGCCAGCAGCCAAGAAACGCGACGGCCCCAGCATTTT. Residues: CASSQETRRPQHF.

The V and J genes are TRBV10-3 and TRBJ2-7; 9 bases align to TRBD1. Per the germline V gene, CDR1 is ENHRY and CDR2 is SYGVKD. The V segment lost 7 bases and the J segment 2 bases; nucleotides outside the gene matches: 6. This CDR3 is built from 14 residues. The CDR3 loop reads CAIKDRGSTYEQYF. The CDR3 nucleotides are TGTGCCATCAAAGACAGGGGGTCTACCTACGAGCAGTACTTC.